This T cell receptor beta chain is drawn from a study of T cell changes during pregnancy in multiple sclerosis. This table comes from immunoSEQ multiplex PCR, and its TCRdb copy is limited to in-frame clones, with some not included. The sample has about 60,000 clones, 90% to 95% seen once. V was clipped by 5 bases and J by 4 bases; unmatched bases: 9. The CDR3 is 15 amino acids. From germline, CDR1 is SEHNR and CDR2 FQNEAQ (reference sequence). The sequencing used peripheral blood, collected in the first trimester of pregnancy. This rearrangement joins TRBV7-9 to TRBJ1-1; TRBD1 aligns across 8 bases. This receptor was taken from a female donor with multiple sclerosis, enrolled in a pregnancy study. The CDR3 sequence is CASSPLDRGSTEAFF. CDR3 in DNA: TGTGCCAGCAGCCCACTAGACAGGGGTTCCACTGAAGCTTTCTTT.